The source of this T cell receptor (beta chain) is a study of blood T cells in healthy people across ages. Comment on this clonotype: Its matching antigen is unknown.

Study-wide points: Roughly linear declines in TCR beta diversity per million T cells occurred with age.

Alongside a J-beta primer mix, a sample-barcoded 5' primer served in a second PCR lasting 7 to 11 cycles. A template-switch adaptor with 12 random nucleotides tagged each cDNA molecule. TCRdb redid the calling of the 5' RACE reads with MiXCR, one entry per CDR3 protein. Of about 800,000 distinct CDR3 sequences in the sample, approximately 25% were seen once. The CDR3 contains 13 residues. CDR1 and CDR2 from the germline V gene are SQVTM and ANQGSEA. The V gene end was trimmed by 4 bases and the J gene end by 7 bases; junction bases not matched to a gene: 8. Extraction of total RNA produced a minimum of 5 micrograms from each sample. These same data were also listed under a study on T cells of mothers and their children. This second study says: Per mother, over 9 million TCR beta CDR3 reads were obtained; per child, roughly 2.9 million.

Specimen: blood. The sequence was obtained from a boy younger than 18 in good health. The chain employs TRBV29-1 and TRBJ1-2, with 8 nucleotides matching TRBD1. CDR3 nucleotides: TGCAGCGTTGGCCTAGCAGGGGGCAGTGGCTACACCTTC. Its translation: CSVGLAGGSGYTF.